This TCR beta chain was obtained from a study of beta chain features in type 1 diabetes. In the study overall: The patients were much like the healthy donors in age, gender and cell yields.

As every portion of the isolated RNA was reverse transcribed, the sequencing read expressed TCRB transcripts. The method was immunoSEQ multiplex PCR; TCRdb's version includes in-frame clones alone and lacks a portion of them. The sample lists 110,000 or so clones; roughly 43% were seen once. General observations from the study: The analysis here could not establish whether HLA type shapes TCRB rearrangement.

With respect to this clone: What it recognizes is unknown.

Germline CDR1 is SGHKS and CDR2 is YYEKEE (reference sequence). The CDR3 is 12 residues long. V lost 2 bases to trimming and J lost 5 bases, with 7 bases between them. The chain is built from TRBV5-5 and TRBJ1-2; D possibly corresponds to TRBD1 (5 bases). The sequenced sample consisted of stem cell memory CD4+ T cells from blood. The sequence derives from a woman under 30 in good health. The CDR3 sequence is CASSFDRYGYTF. CDR3 DNA: TGTGCCAGCAGCTTCGACAGATATGGCTACACCTTC.